These T cell receptor beta chains were read from a single sample in a study of identical twins. TCRdb analysed the 5' RACE reads with MiXCR anew, one entry per CDR3 protein. The profile shows approximately 500,000 distinct CDR3 sequences, roughly 24% of them singletons. The same specimen was also included in a second study, on T cells expressing NK-cell markers.

The sequencing input was CD4+ T cells sorted from blood. The receptors were sampled from a young woman in good health. Both conserved end residues are trimmed from each CDR3. A D gene is named only where the DNA matches it firmly.

v_gene | d_gene | CDR3aa
TRBV10-3 | TRBD2 | AIRETSGGQETQY
TRBV11-2 | NA | ASSPTGGEAF
TRBV6-6 | NA | ASSRGDNEKLF
TRBV9 | NA | ASSAQGGASNVLT
TRBV5-1 | TRBD1 | ASSFTGAGYEQY
TRBV4-3 | TRBD2 | ASSQGLLAGGRNTGELF
TRBV20-1 | TRBD1 | SAIDRGPAKLF
TRBV5-1 | NA | ASSLVSFGSQTQY
TRBV20-1 | NA | SASRGSQETQY
TRBV7-2 | NA | ASSSRGGGSSYNEQF
TRBV20-1 | TRBD2 | SARDFGGSYEQY
TRBV5-6 | TRBD2 | ASSLAGTMETQY
TRBV7-2 | TRBD1 | ASSLEGAYSNQPQH
TRBV10-3 | TRBD1 | ATRHKQGASVQDTQY
TRBV6-5 | NA | ASSYGWLAGTQY
TRBV12-3/TRBV12-4 | TRBD1 | ASSINRGLGY
TRBV10-1 | TRBD2 | ASSESWTSGYNEQF
TRBV5-6 | TRBD1 | ASSSFRDRASSYNEQF
TRBV3-1 | NA | ASSRTPGETQY
TRBV9 | TRBD2 | ASSVGPAGGRSTDTQY
TRBV7-3 | NA | ASSLTAEYNEKLF
TRBV5-6 | NA | ASSTRAYYEQY